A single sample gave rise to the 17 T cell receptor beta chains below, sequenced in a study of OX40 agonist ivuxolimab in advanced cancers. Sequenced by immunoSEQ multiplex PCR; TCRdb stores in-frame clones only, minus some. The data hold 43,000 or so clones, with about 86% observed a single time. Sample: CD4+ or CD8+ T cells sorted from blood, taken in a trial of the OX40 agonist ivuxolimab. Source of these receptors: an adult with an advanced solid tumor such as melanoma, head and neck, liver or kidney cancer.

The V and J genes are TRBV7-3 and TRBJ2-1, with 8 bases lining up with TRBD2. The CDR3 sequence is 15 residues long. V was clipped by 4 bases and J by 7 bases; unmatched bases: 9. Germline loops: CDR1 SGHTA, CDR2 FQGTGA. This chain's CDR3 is CASSWDSGIGNEQFF. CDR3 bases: TGTGCCAGCAGCTGGGATAGCGGGATAGGGAATGAGCAGTTCTTC. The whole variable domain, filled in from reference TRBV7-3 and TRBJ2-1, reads GAGVSQTPSNKVTEKGKYVELRCDPISGHTALYWYRQSLGQGPEFLIYFQGTGAADDSGLPNDRFFAVRPEGSVSTLKIQRTERGDSAVYLCASSWDSGIGNEQFFGPGTRLTVL.

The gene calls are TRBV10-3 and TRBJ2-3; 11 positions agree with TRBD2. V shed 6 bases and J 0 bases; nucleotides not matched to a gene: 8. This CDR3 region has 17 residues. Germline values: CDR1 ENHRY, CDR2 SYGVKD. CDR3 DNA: TGTGCCATCAGGACTATAGCGGGAGGGCCTAGCACAGATACGCAGTATTTT. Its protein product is CAIRTIAGGPSTDTQYF.

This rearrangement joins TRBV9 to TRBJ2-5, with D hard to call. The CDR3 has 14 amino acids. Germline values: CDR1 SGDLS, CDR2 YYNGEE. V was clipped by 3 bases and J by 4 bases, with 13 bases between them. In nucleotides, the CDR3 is TGTGCCAGCAGCGCCCGGTTGGGCACAGAGACCCAGTACTTC. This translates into CASSARLGTETQYF.

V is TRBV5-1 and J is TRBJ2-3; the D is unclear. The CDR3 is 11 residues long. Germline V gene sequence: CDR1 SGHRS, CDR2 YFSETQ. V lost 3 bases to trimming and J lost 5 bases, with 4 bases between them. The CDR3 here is CASSWGDTQYF. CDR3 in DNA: TGCGCCAGCAGCTGGGGAGATACGCAGTATTTT.

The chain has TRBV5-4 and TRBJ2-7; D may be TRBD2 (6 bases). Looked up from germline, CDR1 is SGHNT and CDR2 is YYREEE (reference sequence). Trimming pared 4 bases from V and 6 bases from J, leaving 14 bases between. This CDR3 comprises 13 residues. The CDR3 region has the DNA TGTGCCAGCAGCCCCGGGGGAGGTTCCGAGCAGTACTTC. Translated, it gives CASSPGGGSEQYF.

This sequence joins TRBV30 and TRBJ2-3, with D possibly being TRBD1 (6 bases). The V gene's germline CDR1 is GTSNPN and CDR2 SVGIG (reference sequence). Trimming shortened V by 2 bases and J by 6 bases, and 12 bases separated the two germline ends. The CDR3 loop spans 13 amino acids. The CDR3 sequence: CAWSPGTRDTQYF. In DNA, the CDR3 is TGTGCCTGGAGTCCCGGGACACGCGATACGCAGTATTTT.

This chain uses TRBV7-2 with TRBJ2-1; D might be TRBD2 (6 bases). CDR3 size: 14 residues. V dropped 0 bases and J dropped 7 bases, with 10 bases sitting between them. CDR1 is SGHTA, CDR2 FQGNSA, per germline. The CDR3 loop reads CASSLALATNEQFF. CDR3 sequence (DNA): TGTGCCAGCAGCTTAGCGCTAGCGACGAATGAGCAGTTCTTC.

The CDR3 DNA sequence: TGTGCCTGGAGTGTACGAGATACCAGCACAGATACGCAGTATTTT. It translates to CAWSVRDTSTDTQYF. The rearrangement links TRBV30 to TRBJ2-3; D gene unclear. V shed 0 bases and J shed 0 bases, with 10 bases lying between them. This CDR3 contains 15 residues. Germline CDR1 is GTSNPN and CDR2 is SVGIG (reference sequence).

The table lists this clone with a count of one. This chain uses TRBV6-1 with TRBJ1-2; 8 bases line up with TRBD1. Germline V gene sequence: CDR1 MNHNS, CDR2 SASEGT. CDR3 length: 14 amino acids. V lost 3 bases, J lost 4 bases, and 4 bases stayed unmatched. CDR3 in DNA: TGTGCCAGCAGTGACAGGGGGCAGAGCTATGGCTACACCTTC. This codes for CASSDRGQSYGYTF.

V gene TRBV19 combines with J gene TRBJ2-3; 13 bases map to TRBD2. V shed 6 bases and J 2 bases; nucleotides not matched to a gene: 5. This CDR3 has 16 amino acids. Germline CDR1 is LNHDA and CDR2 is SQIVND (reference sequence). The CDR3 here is CASRGTSGDVTDTQYF. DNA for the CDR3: TGTGCCAGTAGGGGGACTAGCGGGGACGTCACAGATACGCAGTATTTT.

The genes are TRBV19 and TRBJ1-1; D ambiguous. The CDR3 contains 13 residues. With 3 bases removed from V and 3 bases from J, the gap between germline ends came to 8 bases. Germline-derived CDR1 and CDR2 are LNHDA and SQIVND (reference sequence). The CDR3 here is CASSIKQDTEAFF. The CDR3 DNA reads TGTGCCAGTAGTATCAAACAAGACACTGAAGCTTTCTTT. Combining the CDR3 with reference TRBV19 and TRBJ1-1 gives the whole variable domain DGGITQSPKYLFRKEGQNVTLSCEQNLNHDAMYWYRQDPGQGLRLIYYSQIVNDFQKGDIAEGYSVSREKKESFPLTVTSAQKNPTAFYLCASSIKQDTEAFFGQGTRLTVV.

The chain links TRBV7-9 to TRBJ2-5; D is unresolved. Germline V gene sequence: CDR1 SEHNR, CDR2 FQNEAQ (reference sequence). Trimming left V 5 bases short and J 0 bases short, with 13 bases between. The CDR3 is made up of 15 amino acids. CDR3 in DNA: TGTGCCAGCAGCCCGATAGACAAGTACCAAGAGACCCAGTACTTC. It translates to CASSPIDKYQETQYF.

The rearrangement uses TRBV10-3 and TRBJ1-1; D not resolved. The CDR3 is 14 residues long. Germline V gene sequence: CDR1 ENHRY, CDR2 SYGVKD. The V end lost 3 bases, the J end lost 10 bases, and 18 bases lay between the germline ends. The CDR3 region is CAISERGGRVGAFF. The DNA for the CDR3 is TGTGCCATCAGTGAACGGGGTGGACGAGTCGGAGCTTTCTTT.

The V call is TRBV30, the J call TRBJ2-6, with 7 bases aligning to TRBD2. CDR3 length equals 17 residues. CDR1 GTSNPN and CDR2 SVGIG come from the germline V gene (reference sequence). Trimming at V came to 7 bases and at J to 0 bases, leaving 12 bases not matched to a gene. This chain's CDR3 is CASNGGRTNSGANVLTF. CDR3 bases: TGTGCCTCAAACGGGGGGAGGACGAACTCTGGGGCCAACGTCCTGACTTTC.

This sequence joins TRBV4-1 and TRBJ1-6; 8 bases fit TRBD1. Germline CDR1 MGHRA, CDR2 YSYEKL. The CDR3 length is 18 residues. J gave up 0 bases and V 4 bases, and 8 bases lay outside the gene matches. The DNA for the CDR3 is TGCGCCAGCAGCCCCAGGGACAGGCTCAGCTCCTATAATTCACCCCTCCACTTT. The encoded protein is CASSPRDRLSSYNSPLHF.

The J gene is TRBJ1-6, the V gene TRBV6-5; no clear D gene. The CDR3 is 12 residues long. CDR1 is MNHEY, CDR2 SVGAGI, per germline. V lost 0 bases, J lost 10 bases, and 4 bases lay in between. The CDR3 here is CASSYSGSPLHF. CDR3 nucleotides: TGTGCCAGCAGTTACTCGGGGTCACCCCTCCACTTT.

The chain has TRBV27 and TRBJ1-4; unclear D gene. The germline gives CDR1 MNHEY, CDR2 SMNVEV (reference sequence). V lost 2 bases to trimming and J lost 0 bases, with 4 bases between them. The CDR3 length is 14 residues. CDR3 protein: CASSLGATNEKLFF. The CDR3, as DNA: TGTGCCAGCAGTTTAGGGGCAACTAATGAAAAACTGTTTTTT. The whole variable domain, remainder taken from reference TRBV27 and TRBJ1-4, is EAQVTQNPRYLITVTGKKLTVTCSQNMNHEYMSWYRQDPGLGLRQIYYSMNVEVTDKGDVPEGYKVSRKEKRNFPLILESPSPNQTSLYFCASSLGATNEKLFFGSGTQLSVL.